The clone carrying this T cell receptor beta chain was picked up one time. This sample is drawn from a study of blood T cell repertoires in COVID-19. Turning to the study itself: The samples span acute and convalescent COVID-19 from the United States, Italy and Spain. Sample material is recorded as cDNA or gDNA derived from T cells, B-cell-depleted T cells, or PBMCs.

The assay was immunoSEQ multiplex PCR, and TCRdb's table has in-frame clones only and misses some. This table has approximately 280,000 clones, nearly 90% appearing once. This CDR3 has 13 amino acids. Trimming removed 4 bases from V and 5 bases from J, with 6 bases in between. The germline V gene encodes CDR1 LNHDA and CDR2 SQIVND (reference sequence). The sample comprised PBMCs or T cells enriched from blood (not recorded which). The source of this sequence is a woman in her late teens or twenties with acute COVID-19. The chain carries TRBV19 and TRBJ1-6; no clear D gene. CDR3 region: CASSRADNSPLHF. The CDR3 nucleotides are TGTGCCAGTAGTAGGGCAGATAATTCACCCCTCCACTTT.